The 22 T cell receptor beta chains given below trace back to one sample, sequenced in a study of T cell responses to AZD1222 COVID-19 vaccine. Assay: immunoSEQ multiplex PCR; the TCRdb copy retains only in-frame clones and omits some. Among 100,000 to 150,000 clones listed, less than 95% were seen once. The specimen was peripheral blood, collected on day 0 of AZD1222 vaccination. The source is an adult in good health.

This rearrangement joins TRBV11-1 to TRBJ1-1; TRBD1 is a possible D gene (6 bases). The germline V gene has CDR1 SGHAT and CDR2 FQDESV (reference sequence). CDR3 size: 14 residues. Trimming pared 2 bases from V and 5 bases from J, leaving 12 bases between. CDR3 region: CASSLNRASTEAFF. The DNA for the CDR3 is TGTGCCAGCAGCTTAAACAGGGCGAGTACTGAAGCTTTCTTT. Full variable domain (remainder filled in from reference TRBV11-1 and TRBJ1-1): EAEVAQSPRYKITEKSQAVAFWCDPISGHATLYWYRQILGQGPELLVQFQDESVVDDSQLPKDRFSAERLKGVDSTLKIQPAELGDSAMYLCASSLNRASTEAFFGQGTRLTVV.

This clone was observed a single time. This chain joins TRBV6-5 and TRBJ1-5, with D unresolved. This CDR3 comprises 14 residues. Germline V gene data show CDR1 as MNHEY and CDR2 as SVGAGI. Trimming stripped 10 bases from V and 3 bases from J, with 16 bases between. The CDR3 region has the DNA TGTGCCACCCGTCTGGGAGCGGCCAATCAGCCCCAGCATTTT. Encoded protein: CATRLGAANQPQHF.

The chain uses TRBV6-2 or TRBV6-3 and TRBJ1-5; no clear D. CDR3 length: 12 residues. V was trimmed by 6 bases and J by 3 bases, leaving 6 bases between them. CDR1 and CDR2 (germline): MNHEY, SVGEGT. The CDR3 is CASSLYNQPQHF. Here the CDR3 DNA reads TGTGCCAGCAGCCTATACAATCAGCCCCAGCATTTT.

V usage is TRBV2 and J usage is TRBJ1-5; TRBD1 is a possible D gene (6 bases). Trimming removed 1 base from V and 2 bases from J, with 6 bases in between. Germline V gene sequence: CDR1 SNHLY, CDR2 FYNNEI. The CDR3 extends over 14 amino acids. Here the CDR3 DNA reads TGTGCCAGCAGTGAAGGGACAGGCAATCAGCCCCAGCATTTT. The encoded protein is CASSEGTGNQPQHF.

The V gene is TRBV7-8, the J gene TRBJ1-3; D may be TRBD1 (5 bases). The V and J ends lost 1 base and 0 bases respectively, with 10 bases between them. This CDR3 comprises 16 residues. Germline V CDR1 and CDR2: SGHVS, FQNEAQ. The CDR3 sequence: CASSLGDSRSGNTIYF. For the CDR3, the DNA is TGTGCCAGCAGCTTAGGAGACAGCCGCTCTGGAAACACCATATATTTT.

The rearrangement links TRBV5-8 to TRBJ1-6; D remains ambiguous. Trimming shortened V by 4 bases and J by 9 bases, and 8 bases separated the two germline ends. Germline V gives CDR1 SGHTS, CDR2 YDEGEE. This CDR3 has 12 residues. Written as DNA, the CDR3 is TGTGCCAGCAGCATCCGGGGTTCACCCCTCCACTTT. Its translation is CASSIRGSPLHF.

DNA for the CDR3: TGTGCCAGCAGTTACGTTACAGGGGGGGGTGGCTACACCTTC. It codes for CASSYVTGGGGYTF. The rearrangement uses TRBV6-5 and TRBJ1-2; TRBD1 agrees at 8 bases. Germline CDR1 MNHEY, CDR2 SVGAGI. J was trimmed by 7 bases and V by 2 bases; bases with no gene match: 6. This CDR3 has 14 residues.

The CDR3 DNA is TGTGCTAGGACCCTCAGGGACTCCTCTGGAAACACCATATATTTT. The encoded protein is CARTLRDSSGNTIYF. The chain recombines TRBV12-5 with TRBJ1-3; possible D gene TRBD1, 5 bases. Between the trimmed V and J ends, which lost 9 bases and 0 bases, there was a span of 15 bases. Germline CDR1 reads LGHNT; CDR2 reads FRNRAP. This CDR3 spans 15 amino acids.

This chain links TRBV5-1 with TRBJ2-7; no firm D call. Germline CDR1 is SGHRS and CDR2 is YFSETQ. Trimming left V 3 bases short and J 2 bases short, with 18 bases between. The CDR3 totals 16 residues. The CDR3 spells CASSSLPRGRAYEQYF. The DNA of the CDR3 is TGCGCCAGCAGCTCATTACCCCGTGGTCGCGCCTACGAGCAGTACTTC.

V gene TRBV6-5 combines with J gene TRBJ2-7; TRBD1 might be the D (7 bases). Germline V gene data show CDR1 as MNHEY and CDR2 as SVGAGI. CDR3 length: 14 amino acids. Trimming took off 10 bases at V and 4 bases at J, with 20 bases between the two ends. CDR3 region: CATTEAGGSYEQYF. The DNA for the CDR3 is TGTGCCACAACCGAGGCAGGGGGGTCGTACGAGCAGTACTTC.

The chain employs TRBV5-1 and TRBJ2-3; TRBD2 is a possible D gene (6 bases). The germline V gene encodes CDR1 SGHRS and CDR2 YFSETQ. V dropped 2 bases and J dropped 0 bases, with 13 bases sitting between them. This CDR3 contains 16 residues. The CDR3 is CASSFSPGLSTDTQYF. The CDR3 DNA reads TGCGCCAGCAGCTTTTCACCGGGACTTAGCACAGATACGCAGTATTTT.

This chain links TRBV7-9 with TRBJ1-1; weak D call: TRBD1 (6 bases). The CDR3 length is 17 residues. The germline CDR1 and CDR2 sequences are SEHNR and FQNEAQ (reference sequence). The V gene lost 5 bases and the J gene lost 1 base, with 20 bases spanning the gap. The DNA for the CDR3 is TGTGCCAGCAGCCCCACTTTGAGGGGGGGACAGAACACTGAAGCTTTCTTT. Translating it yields CASSPTLRGGQNTEAFF.

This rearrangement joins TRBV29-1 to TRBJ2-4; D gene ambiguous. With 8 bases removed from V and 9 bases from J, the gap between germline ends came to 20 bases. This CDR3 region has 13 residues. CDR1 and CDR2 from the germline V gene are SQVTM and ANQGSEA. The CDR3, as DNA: TGCAGCTCCATGGGTGGTGAATCCAGCATTCAGTACTTC. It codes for CSSMGGESSIQYF.

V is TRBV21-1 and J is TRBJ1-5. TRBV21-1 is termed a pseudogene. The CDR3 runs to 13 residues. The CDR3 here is CASSKVLSQPQHF. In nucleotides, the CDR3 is TGTGCCAGCAGCAAAGTTTTGTCTCAGCCCCAGCATTTT.

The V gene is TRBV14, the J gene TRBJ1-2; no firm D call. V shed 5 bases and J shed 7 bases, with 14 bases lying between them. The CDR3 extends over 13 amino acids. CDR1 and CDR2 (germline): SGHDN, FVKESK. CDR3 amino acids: CASSFSPSAGYTF. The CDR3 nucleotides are TGTGCCAGCAGCTTCTCCCCTTCAGCTGGCTACACCTTC.

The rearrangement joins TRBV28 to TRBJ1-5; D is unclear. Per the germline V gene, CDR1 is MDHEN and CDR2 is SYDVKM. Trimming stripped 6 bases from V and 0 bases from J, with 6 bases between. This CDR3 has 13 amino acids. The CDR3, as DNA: TGTGCCAGCAGCCCATATAGCAATCAGCCCCAGCATTTT. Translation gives CASSPYSNQPQHF.

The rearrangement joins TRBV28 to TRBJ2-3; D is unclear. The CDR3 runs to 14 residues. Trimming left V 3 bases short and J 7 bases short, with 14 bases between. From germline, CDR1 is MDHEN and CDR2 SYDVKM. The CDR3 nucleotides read TGTGCCAGCAGTTTCAGTAGGGTAGGCTATACGCAGTATTTT. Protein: CASSFSRVGYTQYF.

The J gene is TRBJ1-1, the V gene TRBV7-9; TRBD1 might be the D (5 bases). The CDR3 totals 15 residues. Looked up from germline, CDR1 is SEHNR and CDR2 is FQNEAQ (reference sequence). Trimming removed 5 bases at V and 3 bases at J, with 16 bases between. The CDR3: CASSLGTGIDTEAFF. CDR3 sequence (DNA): TGTGCCAGCAGCCTTGGGACGGGGATAGACACTGAAGCTTTCTTT. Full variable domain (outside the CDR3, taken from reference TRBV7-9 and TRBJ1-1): DTGVSQNPRHKITKRGQNVTFRCDPISEHNRLYWYRQTLGQGPEFLTYFQNEAQLEKSRLLSDRFSAERPKGSFSTLEIQRTEQGDSAMYLCASSLGTGIDTEAFFGQGTRLTVV.

The DNA of the CDR3 is TGTGCCAGCAGTCCCTCGATGGAGGGCTACACCTTC. It encodes CASSPSMEGYTF. The rearrangement uses TRBV27 and TRBJ1-2; D is uncertain. The CDR3 contains 12 residues. V was clipped by 5 bases and J by 8 bases, with 12 bases between them. In germline, CDR1 is MNHEY, CDR2 SMNVEV (reference sequence).

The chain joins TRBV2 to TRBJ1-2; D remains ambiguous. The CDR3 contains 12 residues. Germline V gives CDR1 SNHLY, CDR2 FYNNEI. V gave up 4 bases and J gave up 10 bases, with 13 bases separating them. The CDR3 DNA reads TGTGCCAGCAGTGGAGGCACCGGAGTCTACACCTTC. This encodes CASSGGTGVYTF.

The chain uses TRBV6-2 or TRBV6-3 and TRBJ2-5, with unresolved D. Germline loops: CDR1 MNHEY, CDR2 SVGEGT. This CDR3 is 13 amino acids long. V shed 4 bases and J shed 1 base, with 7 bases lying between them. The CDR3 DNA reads TGTGCCAGCAGTTTAATTGCCCAAGAGACCCAGTACTTC. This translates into CASSLIAQETQYF.

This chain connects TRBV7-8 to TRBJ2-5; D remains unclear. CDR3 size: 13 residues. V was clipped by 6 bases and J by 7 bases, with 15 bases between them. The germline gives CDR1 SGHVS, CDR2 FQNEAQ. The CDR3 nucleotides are TGTGCCAGCAGGCCCCGGGCCGGCGGGACCCAGTACTTC. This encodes CASRPRAGGTQYF.